The rows below give T cell receptor beta chains drawn from one sample of a study of OX40 agonist ivuxolimab in advanced cancers. Assay used: immunoSEQ multiplex PCR; TCRdb lists only in-frame clones, some missing. The repertoire holds some 78,000 clones, about 90% seen once, with approximately 3% in the top ten. The sample here was CD4+ or CD8+ T cells sorted from blood, taken in a trial of the OX40 agonist ivuxolimab. The receptors here all came from an adult with an advanced solid tumor such as melanoma, head and neck, liver or kidney cancer. The CDR3 runs from the conserved cysteine through the conserved F or W. The D gene is left open where the match is weak. Not all rows give a size; the values are once, few, many and, for expanded clones, a class.

TRBV5-4	TRBD2	TRBJ2-3	.	CASSLPGGRVADTQYF	TGTGCCAGCAGCCTACCCGGCGGGAGGGTGGCAGATACGCAGTATTTT
TRBV19	.	TRBJ2-7	.	CASTSQGGNEQYF	TGTGCCAGTACCAGCCAGGGGGGCAACGAGCAGTACTTC
TRBV15	.	TRBJ1-3	.	CATSRDVTVSGNTIYF	TGTGCCACCAGCAGAGATGTAACAGTCTCTGGAAACACCATATATTTT
TRBV6-5	.	TRBJ1-2	.	CASSYSTRFQLGYTF	TGTGCCAGCAGTTACTCGACGCGGTTCCAACTTGGCTACACCTTC
TRBV7-9	.	TRBJ1-4	.	CASSFSLVGEKLFF	TGTGCCAGCAGCTTCTCATTGGTCGGCGAAAAACTGTTTTTT
TRBV6-1	TRBD1	TRBJ2-1	.	CASRDRGVNEQFF	TGTGCCAGCCGGGACAGGGGTGTCAATGAGCAGTTCTTC
TRBV5-1	TRBD1	TRBJ1-1	.	CASSLDRGNTEAFF	TGCGCCAGCAGCTTGGACAGGGGTAACACTGAAGCTTTCTTT
TRBV29-1	.	TRBJ2-5	.	CSVEDLQGPETQYF	TGCAGCGTTGAAGATCTTCAGGGGCCAGAGACCCAGTACTTC
TRBV5-1	TRBD1	TRBJ1-5	.	CASSLEGAQNQPQHF	TGCGCCAGCAGCTTGGAGGGGGCGCAGAATCAGCCCCAGCATTTT
TRBV28	.	TRBJ1-4	once	CASSLNQDEKLFF	TGTGCCAGCAGTTTAAACCAGGACGAAAAACTGTTTTTT
TRBV10-3	.	TRBJ1-6	.	CAISEGTGPNSPLHF	TGTGCCATCAGTGAGGGGACCGGGCCTAATTCACCCCTCCACTTT
TRBV10-3	.	TRBJ1-4	.	CAISIATNEKLFF	TGTGCCATCAGCATTGCAACTAATGAAAAACTGTTTTTT
TRBV9	.	TRBJ1-2	.	CASSVGDRHLAYTF	TGTGCCAGCAGCGTTGGTGACAGGCACTTGGCCTACACCTTC
TRBV6-1	.	TRBJ2-2	.	CASSESIGELFF	TGTGCCAGCAGTGAATCGATCGGGGAGCTGTTTTTT
TRBV7-2	TRBD2	TRBJ2-1	.	CASSQGPGRALFF	TGTGCCAGCAGCCAGGGCCCGGGGAGGGCCCTGTTCTTC
TRBV7-2	.	TRBJ2-7	.	CASSPSRDYEQYF	TGTGCCAGCAGTCCCTCCCGGGACTACGAGCAGTACTTC
TRBV4-2	.	TRBJ1-6	.	CASSQEGGDSPLHF	TGTGCCAGCAGCCAGGAGGGGGGGGACTCACCCCTCCACTTT